This entry describes one T cell receptor (beta chain). Its antigen is as yet unknown. A J-beta primer mix and a sample-barcoded 5' primer were used in a second PCR of about 7 to 12 cycles. TCRdb called the 5' RACE reads again in MiXCR, with one record for every CDR3 protein. The data hold approximately 810,000 distinct CDR3 sequences, with about 34% observed a single time. These data come from a study of blood T cells in healthy people across ages. Notes on the study in general: Long-lived and aged donors differed, with more naive CD4+ cells and higher diversity in the long-lived. Using unsorted PBMCs precluded a conclusive naive versus antigen-experienced comparison.

Per sample, no less than 5.5 micrograms of total RNA were extracted. CDR3 length: 17 amino acids. V was clipped by 3 bases and J by 0 bases, with 15 bases between them. This TCR was sampled from a young man in good health. The sequenced sample was blood. The gene calls are TRBV12-3 or TRBV12-4 and TRBJ2-4; D gene uncertain. CDR3 residues: CASSLFGRRLAKNIQYF. CDR3 nucleotide sequence: TGTGCCAGCAGTTTGTTTGGTAGGAGACTAGCCAAAAACATTCAGTACTTC.